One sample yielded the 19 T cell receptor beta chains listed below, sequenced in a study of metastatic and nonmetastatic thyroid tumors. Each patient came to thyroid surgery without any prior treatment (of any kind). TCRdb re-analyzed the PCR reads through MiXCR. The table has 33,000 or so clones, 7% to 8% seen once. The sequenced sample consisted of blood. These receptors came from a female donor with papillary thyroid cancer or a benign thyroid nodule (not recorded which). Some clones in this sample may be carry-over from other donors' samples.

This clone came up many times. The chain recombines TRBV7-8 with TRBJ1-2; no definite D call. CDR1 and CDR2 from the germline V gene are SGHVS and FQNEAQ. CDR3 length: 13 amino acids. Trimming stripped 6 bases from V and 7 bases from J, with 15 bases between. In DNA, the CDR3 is TGTGCCAGCAGGCCGAGAGGGTTCGTTGGCTACACCTTC. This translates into CASRPRGFVGYTF.

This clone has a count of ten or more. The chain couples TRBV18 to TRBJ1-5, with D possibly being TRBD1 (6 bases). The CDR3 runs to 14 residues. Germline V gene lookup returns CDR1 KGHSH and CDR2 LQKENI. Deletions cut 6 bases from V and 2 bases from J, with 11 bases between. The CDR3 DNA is TGTGCCAGCTCCCCCCGGACAGGCAATCAGCCCCAGCATTTT. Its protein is CASSPRTGNQPQHF.

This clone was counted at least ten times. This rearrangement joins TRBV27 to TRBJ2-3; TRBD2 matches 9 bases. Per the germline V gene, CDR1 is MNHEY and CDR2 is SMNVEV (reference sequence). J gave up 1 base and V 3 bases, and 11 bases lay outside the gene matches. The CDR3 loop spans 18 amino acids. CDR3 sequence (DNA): TGTGCCAGCAGTTTGGTCCCGAAGACTAGCGGACGCACAGATACGCAGTATTTT. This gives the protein CASSLVPKTSGRTDTQYF.

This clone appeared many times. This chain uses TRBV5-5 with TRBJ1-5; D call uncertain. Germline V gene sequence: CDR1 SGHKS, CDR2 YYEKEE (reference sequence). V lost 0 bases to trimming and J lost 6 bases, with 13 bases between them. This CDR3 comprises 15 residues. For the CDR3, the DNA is TGTGCCAGCAGCTTGGTCGGCACGAATAGTCAGCCCCAGCATTTT. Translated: CASSLVGTNSQPQHF.

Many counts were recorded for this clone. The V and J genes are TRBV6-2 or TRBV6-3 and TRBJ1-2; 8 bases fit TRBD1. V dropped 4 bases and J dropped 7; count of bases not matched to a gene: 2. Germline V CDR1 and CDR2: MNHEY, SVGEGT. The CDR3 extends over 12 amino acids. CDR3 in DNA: TGTGCCAGCAGTTGGACAGGGATTGGCTACACCTTC. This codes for CASSWTGIGYTF.

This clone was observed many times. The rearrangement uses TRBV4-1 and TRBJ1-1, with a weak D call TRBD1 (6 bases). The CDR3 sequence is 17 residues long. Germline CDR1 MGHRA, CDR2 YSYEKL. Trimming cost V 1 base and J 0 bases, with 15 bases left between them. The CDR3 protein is CASSQGGAGGMNTEAFF. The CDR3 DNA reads TGCGCCAGCAGCCAAGGGGGGGCTGGGGGCATGAACACTGAAGCTTTCTTT.

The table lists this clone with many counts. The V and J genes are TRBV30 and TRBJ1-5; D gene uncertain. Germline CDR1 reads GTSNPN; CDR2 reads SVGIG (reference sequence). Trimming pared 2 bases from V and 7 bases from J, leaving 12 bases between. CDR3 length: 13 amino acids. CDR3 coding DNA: TGTGCCTGGAGTATCGGGTTGAGGCAGCCCCAGCATTTT. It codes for CAWSIGLRQPQHF.

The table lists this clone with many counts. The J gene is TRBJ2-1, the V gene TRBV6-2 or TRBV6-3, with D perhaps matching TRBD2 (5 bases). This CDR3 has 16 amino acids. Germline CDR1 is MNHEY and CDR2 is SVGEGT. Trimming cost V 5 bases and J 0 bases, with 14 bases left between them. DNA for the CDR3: TGTGCCAGCAGTCAAAAGCGGCTCTCCTCCTACAATGAGCAGTTCTTC. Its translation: CASSQKRLSSYNEQFF.

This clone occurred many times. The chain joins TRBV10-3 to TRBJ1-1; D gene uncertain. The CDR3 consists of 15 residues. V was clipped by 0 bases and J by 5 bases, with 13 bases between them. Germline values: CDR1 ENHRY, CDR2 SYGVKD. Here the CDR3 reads CAISESPGSGTEAFF. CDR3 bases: TGTGCCATCAGTGAGTCCCCCGGGAGTGGGACTGAAGCTTTCTTT.

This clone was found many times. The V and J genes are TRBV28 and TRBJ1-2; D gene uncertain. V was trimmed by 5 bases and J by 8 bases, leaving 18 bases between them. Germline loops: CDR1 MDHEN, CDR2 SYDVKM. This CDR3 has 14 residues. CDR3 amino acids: CASSTRRASRGYTF. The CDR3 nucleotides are TGTGCCAGCAGTACACGGAGGGCATCGCGAGGCTACACCTTC.

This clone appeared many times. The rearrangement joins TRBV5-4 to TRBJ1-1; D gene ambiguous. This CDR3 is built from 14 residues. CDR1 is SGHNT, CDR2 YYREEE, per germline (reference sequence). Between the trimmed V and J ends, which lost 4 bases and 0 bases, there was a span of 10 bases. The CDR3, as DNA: TGTGCCAGCAGCGTATCTTACATGAACACTGAAGCTTTCTTT. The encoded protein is CASSVSYMNTEAFF.

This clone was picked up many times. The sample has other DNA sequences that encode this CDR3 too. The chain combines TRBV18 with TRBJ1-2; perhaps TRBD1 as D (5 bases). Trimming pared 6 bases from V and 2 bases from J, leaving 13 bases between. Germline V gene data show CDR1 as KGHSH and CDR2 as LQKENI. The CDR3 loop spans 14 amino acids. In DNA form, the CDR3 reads TGTGCCAGCTCCCCTCGGGCAGGGAACTATGGCTACACCTTC. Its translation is CASSPRAGNYGYTF.

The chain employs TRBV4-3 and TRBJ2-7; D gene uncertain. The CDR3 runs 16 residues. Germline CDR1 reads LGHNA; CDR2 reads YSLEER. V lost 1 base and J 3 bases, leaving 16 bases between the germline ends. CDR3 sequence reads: CASSQADGPDFYEQYF. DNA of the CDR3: TGCGCCAGCAGCCAAGCGGATGGCCCGGATTTCTACGAGCAGTACTTC.

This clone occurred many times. Written as DNA, the CDR3 is TGCGCCAGCAGCCGACAGGGAGGGGACACTGAAGCTTTCTTT. The encoded protein is CASSRQGGDTEAFF. The V call is TRBV5-1, the J call TRBJ1-1; 7 nucleotides line up with TRBD1. The CDR3 is 14 amino acids. Germline assignment: CDR1 SGHRS and CDR2 YFSETQ. Losses at the gene ends were 4 bases for V and 3 bases for J; bases not matched to a gene: 6.

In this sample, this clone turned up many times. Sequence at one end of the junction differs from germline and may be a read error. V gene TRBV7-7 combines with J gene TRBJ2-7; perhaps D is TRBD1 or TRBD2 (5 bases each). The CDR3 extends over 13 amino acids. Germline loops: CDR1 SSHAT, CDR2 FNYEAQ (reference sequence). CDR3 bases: TGTGCTAGCAGCTTAGCGCAAGGGACCGAGCAGTACTTC. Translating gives CASSLAQGTEQYF.

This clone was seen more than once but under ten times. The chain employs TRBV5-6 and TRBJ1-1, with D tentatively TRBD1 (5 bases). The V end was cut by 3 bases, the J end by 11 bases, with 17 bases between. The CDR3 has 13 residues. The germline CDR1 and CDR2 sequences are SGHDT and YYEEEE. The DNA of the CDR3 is TGTGCCAGCAGCTGGGGGACCGCTCCTCCGGCTTTCTTT. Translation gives CASSWGTAPPAFF.

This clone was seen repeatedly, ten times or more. CDR3 amino acids: CASSPRPEQGIGYTF. The CDR3 nucleotides are TGTGCCAGCAGCCCCCGACCCGAACAGGGGATTGGCTACACCTTC. This chain links TRBV5-8 with TRBJ1-2; TRBD1 agrees at 7 bases. Germline CDR1 SGHTS, CDR2 YDEGEE. V lost 4 bases to trimming and J lost 7 bases; unmatched junction nucleotides: 13. The CDR3 is 15 amino acids.

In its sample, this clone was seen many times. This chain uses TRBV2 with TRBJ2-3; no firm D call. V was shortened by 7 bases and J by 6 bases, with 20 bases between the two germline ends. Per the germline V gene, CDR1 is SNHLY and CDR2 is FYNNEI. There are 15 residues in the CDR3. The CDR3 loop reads CASTQRPYQDDTQYF. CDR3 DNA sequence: TGTGCCAGCACTCAACGACCGTACCAGGATGATACGCAGTATTTT.

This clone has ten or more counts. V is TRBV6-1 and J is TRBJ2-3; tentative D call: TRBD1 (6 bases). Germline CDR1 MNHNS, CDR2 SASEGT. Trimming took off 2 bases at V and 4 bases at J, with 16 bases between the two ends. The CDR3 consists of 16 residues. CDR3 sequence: CASSEFQGSLADTQYF. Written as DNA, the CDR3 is TGTGCCAGCAGTGAATTCCAGGGGAGTCTTGCAGATACGCAGTATTTT.